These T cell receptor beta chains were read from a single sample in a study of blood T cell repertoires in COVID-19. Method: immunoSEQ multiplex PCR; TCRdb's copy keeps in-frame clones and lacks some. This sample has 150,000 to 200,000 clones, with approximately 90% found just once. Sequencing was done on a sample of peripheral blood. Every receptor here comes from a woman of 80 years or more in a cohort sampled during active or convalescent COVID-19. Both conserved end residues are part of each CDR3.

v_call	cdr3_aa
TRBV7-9	CASSPPGVTGELFF
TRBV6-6	CASSTGQGYYGYTF
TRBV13	CASSLTSGTETQYF
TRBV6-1	CASSDPSRGHGEAFF
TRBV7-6	CASSLEGRRNIQYF
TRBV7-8	CASSGLLAGSPDTQYF
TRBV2	CASSDGGFAEAFF
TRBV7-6	CASSPTGNYGYTF
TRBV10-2	CASSEIRKLDRVEAFF
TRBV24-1	CATSDAGEGMNTEAFF
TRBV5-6	CASSLAPLRNAYNEQFF
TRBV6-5	CASSYSYRELAGYTF
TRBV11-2	CASTSRNTEAFF
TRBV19	CASRGDTTNQPQHF
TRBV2	CASSELTSGNGEKLFF
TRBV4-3	CASSQGGWDYGYTF
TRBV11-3	CASSSQVTQYF
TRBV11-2	CASSFLRNHNEQFF
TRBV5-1	CASSLDGSGYNEQFF
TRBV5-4	CASSLASDNSPLHF
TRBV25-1	CAREGAGELFF
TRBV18	CASSLQAPYSNQPQHF
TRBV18	CASSPGEDYGYTF
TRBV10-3	CAISESVGRNTGELFF
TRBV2	CASSRTGVGQPQHF
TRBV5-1	CASSMGLAGAQETQYF
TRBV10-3	CAISDSVGNTEAFF
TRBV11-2	CASRRGLPDTQYF
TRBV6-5	CASSRGLAGYNEQFF
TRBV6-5	CASSYSYRNTEAFF
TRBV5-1	CASSLDRGLHAFF
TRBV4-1	CASSQGPVRDIEKLFF
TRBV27	CANHRGGYTF
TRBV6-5	CASSQRGATDTQYF
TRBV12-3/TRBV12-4	CASSSRQGGEAFF
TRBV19	CASSIGGAKLSYNEQFF